This T cell receptor (beta chain) was identified during a study of neoadjuvant anti-PD-1 for oral cavity cancer. Data came from immunoSEQ multiplex PCR; TCRdb stores just in-frame clones and leaves some out. The table lists about 79,000 clones, around four fifths of them singletons, with 3.4% in the top ten. Germline CDR1 LNHNV, CDR2 YYDKDF (reference sequence). The V end lost 6 bases, the J end lost 3 bases, and 17 bases lay between the germline ends. There are 15 residues in the CDR3. V and J are TRBV15 and TRBJ2-5, with D possibly being TRBD2 (5 bases). The material was PBMCs, obtained before nivolumab (anti-PD-1) treatment. This clonotype was obtained from a person aged 35-79 years with oral cavity squamous cell carcinoma. The DNA of the CDR3 is TGTGCCACCAGACACGGTCTGACTATTGAAGAGACCCAGTACTTC. It encodes CATRHGLTIEETQYF.